This paragraph reports one TCR beta chain. Its target antigen remains unknown. The record has no base qualities; no much larger clone is one base away. Counted from cysteine to phenylalanine, this CDR3 has 13 amino acids. The only DNA kept is the CDR3, 39 bases in frame from the first base. Trimming takes 7 bases off V and 6 bases off J; junction bases not matched to a gene: 8. The germline V gene (reference sequence) yields SGHAT for CDR1 and FQDESV for CDR2. The source of the sample is a study of blood T cell repertoires in COVID-19 (dated by TCRdb to 2018 to 2020). Concerning the study at large: Samples covering the acute and convalescent phases of COVID-19 were provided by collaborators in the United States, Italy and Spain. Nearly every sample came with metadata listing a de-identified subject ID, COVID-19 status, age in years and sex. The material from the prospective study consisted of cDNA or gDNA derived from T cells, B-cell-depleted T cells, or PBMCs. The repertoires were made available in a free public database intended to serve as a resource for research on the immune response to SARS-CoV-2. Where HLA class I and class II types were available, the types were taken from metadata supplied by the sample provider, not from assay-based typing. The samples were drawn from two sources: the first 160 participants of the ongoing ImmuneRACE study, and 1,254 subjects contributed by 6 global collaborators. The dataset comprised deeply sampled blood TCRbeta repertoires from subjects exposed to, actively infected with, or recovered from COVID-19. Broad study findings and their caveats: How much clinical and demographic metadata was included differed by source and by participant, and the metadata was provided uncurated.

TCRbeta CDR3 regions were amplified from genomic DNA by means of the immunoSEQ Assay, a bias-controlled multiplex PCR. Turning to the authors' computational methods: The number of nucleated cells in each sample was estimated from the amplification of reference gene primers within the assay. To quantify the absolute abundance of each unique TCRbeta CDR3 rearrangement, sequence reads were collapsed and filtered. Productive Simpson clonality was computed per sample as the square root of Simpson's diversity index over productive rearrangements. Imported from immuneACCESS, the table was reduced by TCRdb to in-frame sequences with V and J called. These copies leave out some clones; in studies compared against another copy, an unresolved V gene accounts for under half, and the cause of the remainder is not known. That table supplies the V and J calls and clone size; D and trimming were determined from the DNA. Here the sample has fewer than 60,000 clones; about 82% occur a single time. The ten largest clones take up 14% to 15% of the sample.

Whole blood was collected in K2EDTA tubes by collaborating institutions according to the institutions' own protocols. For TCRbeta analysis, collaborators shipped samples in one of three forms: frozen whole blood, isolated PBMCs, or DNA extracted from either of those sample types. Sequencing used peripheral blood. The chain joins TRBV11-1 to TRBJ2-5, with TRBD2 matching 7 junction bases. The receptor's source is a human donor in a cohort sampled during active COVID-19. The nucleotide sequence is TGTGCCAGCACCCCAGGGAGGGGACAGACCCAGTACTTC. Protein translation: CASTPGRGQTQYF.